This is a list of T cell receptor beta chains from one sample in a study of blood T cell repertoires in COVID-19. Clones were read by immunoSEQ multiplex PCR, and TCRdb kept only the in-frame ones, dropping some. The table records around 260,000 clones, about nine tenths of them present only once. The source material was PBMCs or T cells enriched from blood (not recorded which). All receptors come from a woman aged 25-40 years who had recovered from COVID-19. Each CDR3 is given with its conserved first and last residue. D genes are given only for firm matches. The listing skips clone size in some rows; elsewhere it reads once, few, many or a size class.

d_gene,j_gene,abundance,v_gene,CDR3aa,CDR3nt
TRBD1,TRBJ1-4,.,TRBV5-4,CASSRDTGTGGEKLFF,TGTGCCAGCAGCCGTGACACCGGGACAGGGGGGGAAAAACTGTTTTTT
TRBD2,TRBJ2-1,.,TRBV5-1,CASSRTSGTDNEQFF,TGCGCCAGCAGCCGGACTAGCGGGACGGACAATGAGCAGTTCTTC
TRBD1,TRBJ2-1,.,TRBV2,CASRQRQGPRNEQFF,TGTGCCAGCAGGCAGAGACAGGGGCCTCGAAATGAGCAGTTCTTC
.,TRBJ2-7,.,TRBV7-7,CASSLVHAERSYEQYF,TGTGCTAGCAGCTTAGTACACGCGGAACGATCCTACGAGCAGTACTTC
.,TRBJ2-1,.,TRBV28,CASSFGASSVDEQFF,TGTGCCAGCAGTTTCGGTGCTAGCAGTGTGGATGAGCAGTTCTTC
TRBD2,TRBJ2-3,.,TRBV11-2,CASSLSGRMTDTQYF,TGTGCCAGCAGCCTGAGCGGGAGGATGACAGATACGCAGTATTTT
TRBD2,TRBJ2-1,.,TRBV7-2,CASSLQSGLAVRSYNEQFF,TGTGCCAGCAGCTTACAATCGGGACTAGCGGTTCGCTCCTACAATGAGCAGTTCTTC
TRBD2,TRBJ2-1,once,TRBV18,CASSPKTSGSGVEQFF,TGTGCCAGCTCACCAAAGACTAGCGGGAGTGGGGTTGAGCAGTTCTTC
TRBD1,TRBJ1-1,.,TRBV28,CASRTGLMNTEAFF,TGTGCCAGCAGGACAGGGCTAATGAACACTGAAGCTTTCTTT
TRBD2,TRBJ2-1,.,TRBV19,CASSMRTSGSNEQFF,TGTGCCAGTAGTATGAGGACTAGCGGGAGTAATGAGCAGTTCTTC
.,TRBJ1-6,.,TRBV28,CASSISAEGSSYNSPLHF,TGTGCCAGCAGTATCAGTGCGGAGGGAAGCTCCTATAATTCACCCCTCCACTTT
TRBD1,TRBJ2-7,.,TRBV28,CASRGQGYYEQYF,TGTGCCAGCAGAGGACAGGGGTATTACGAGCAGTACTTC
.,TRBJ2-6,.,TRBV7-6,CASSLGASPSGANVLTF,TGTGCCAGCAGCTTAGGGGCCAGTCCCTCTGGGGCCAACGTCCTGACTTTC